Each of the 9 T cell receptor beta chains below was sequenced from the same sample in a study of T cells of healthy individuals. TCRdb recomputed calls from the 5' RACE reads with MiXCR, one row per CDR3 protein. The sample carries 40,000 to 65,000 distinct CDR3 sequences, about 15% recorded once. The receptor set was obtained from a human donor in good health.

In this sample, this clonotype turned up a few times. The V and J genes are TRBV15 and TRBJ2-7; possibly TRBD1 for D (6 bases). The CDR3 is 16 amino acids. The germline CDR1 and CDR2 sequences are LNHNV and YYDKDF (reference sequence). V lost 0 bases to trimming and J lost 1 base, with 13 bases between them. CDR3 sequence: CATSRDSTGFSYEQYF. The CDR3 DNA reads TGTGCCACCAGCAGAGATAGTACAGGGTTTTCCTACGAGCAGTACTTC.

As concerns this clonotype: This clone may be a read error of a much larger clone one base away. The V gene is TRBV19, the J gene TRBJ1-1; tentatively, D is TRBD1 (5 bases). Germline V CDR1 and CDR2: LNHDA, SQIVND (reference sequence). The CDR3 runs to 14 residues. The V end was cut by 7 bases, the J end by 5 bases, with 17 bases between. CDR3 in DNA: TGTGCCAGTACCGGCCTAGGGGTCCGGACTGAAGCTTTCTTT. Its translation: CASTGLGVRTEAFF.

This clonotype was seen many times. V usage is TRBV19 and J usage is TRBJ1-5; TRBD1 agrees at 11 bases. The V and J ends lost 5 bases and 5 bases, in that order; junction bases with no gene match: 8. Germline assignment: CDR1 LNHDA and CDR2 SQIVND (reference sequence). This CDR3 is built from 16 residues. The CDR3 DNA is TGTGCCAGTAGTCATATCCGGGACAGGGGGGATCAGCCCCAGCATTTT. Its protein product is CASSHIRDRGDQPQHF.

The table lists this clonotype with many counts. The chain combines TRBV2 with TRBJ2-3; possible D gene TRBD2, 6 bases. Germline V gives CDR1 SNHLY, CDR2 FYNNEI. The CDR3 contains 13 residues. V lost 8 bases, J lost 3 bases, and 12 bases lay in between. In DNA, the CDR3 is TGTGCCAGCCTACGGGAGCGAACAGATACGCAGTATTTT. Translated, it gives CASLRERTDTQYF.

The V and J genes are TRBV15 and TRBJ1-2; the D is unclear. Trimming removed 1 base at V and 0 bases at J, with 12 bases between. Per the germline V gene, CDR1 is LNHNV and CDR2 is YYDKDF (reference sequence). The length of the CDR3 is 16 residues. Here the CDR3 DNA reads TGTGCCACCAGCAGAGGCAGCATATCAGCTAACTATGGCTACACCTTC. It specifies CATSRGSISANYGYTF.

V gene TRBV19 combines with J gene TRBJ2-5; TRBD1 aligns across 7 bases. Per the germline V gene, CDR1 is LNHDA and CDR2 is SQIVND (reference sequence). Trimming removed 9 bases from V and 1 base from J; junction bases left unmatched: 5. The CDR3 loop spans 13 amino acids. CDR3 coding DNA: TGTGCCAGCTCCGGGACAGCCCAAGAGACCCAGTACTTC. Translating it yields CASSGTAQETQYF.

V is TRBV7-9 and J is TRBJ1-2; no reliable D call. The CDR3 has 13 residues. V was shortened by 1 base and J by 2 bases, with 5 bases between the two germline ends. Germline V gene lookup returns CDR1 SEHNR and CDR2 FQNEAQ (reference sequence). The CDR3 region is CASSLEDNYGYTF. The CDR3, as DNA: TGTGCCAGCAGCTTAGAAGACAACTATGGCTACACCTTC.

The CDR3 region has the DNA TGCAGCGCTCGCGCCCCGTTAGCGGGAGAGAAAGATACGCAGTATTTT. It yields the protein CSARAPLAGEKDTQYF. The chain uses TRBV29-1 and TRBJ2-3; 9 bases align to TRBD2. The CDR3 has 16 residues. CDR1 SQVTM and CDR2 ANQGSEA come from the germline V gene. The trim removed 7 bases at V and 5 bases at J, leaving 16 bases unmatched.

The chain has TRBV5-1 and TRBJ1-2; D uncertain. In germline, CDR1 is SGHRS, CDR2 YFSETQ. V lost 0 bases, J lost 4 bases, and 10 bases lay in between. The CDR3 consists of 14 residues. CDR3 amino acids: CASSLDGETYGYTF. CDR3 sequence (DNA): TGCGCCAGCAGCTTGGACGGCGAGACCTATGGCTACACCTTC.